Listed below are T cell receptor beta chains from one sample, sequenced in a study of T cell repertoires in ileal Crohn's disease. TCRdb's table, derived via immunoSEQ multiplex PCR, lists solely in-frame clones and lacks some. The sample has over 15,000 clones, approximately 77% seen once; the top ten hold over 3.5%. Input material: ileal tissue. The receptors here all came from an adult with Crohn's disease. The CDR3 runs from the conserved cysteine through the conserved F or W. A D gene is named only where the DNA matches it firmly. Rows may omit the clone size; those that give it use once, few, many or a size class.

J,size,D,V,DNA,CDR3
TRBJ2-7,.,TRBD1,TRBV10-3,TGTGCCATCAGCCGGGACAGTTGGGACGAGCAGTACTTC,CAISRDSWDEQYF
TRBJ2-1,.,TRBD1,TRBV11-3,TGTGCCAGCAGCCCTCGACAGGGAGTTGACCATGAGCAGTTCTTC,CASSPRQGVDHEQFF
TRBJ1-1,few,.,TRBV2,TGTGCCAGCTCTAGGACAGCGATGAACACTGAAGCTTTCTTT,CASSRTAMNTEAFF
TRBJ2-7,.,.,TRBV5-1,TGCGCCAGCAACACAGGGACGGAAATTTCCTACGAGCAGTACTTC,CASNTGTEISYEQYF
TRBJ1-6,.,.,TRBV5-1,TGCGCCAGCAGCCAGCAGGGTTCCTGGTCACCCCTCCACTTT,CASSQQGSWSPLHF
TRBJ2-2,.,.,TRBV4-1,TGCGCCAGCAGCCAAGTACCAGGGGAAGGAGCCGGGGAGCTGTTTTTT,CASSQVPGEGAGELFF
TRBJ1-2,.,.,TRBV6-1,TGTGCCAGCAGTGAATCGGCCGGAGTTAGATTTAATGGCTACACCTTC,CASSESAGVRFNGYTF
TRBJ1-2,.,.,TRBV30,TGTGCCTGCTCCCGAACAACCGACTATGGCTACACCTTC,CACSRTTDYGYTF
TRBJ2-2,.,.,TRBV2,TGTGCCAGCAGGAGTGTTGTTAACACCGGGGAGCTGTTTTTT,CASRSVVNTGELFF
TRBJ1-5,.,.,TRBV29-1,TGCAGCGTTCCCCAACAAAGGACGGGGAGCAATCAGCCCCAGCATTTT,CSVPQQRTGSNQPQHF
TRBJ2-7,.,.,TRBV7-2,TGTGCCAGCAGCCCCGCAGGGGAGCGGGATACCTACGAGCAGTACTTC,CASSPAGERDTYEQYF
TRBJ1-2,.,.,TRBV7-6,TGTGCCAGCAGCCCCGGCCTAGAAAACTATGGCTACACCTTC,CASSPGLENYGYTF